This T cell receptor (beta chain) emerged from a study of vaccination and CD4 T cells after COVID-19. Looking at the study overall: Nasal swab PCR had detected SARS-CoV-2 in convalescent patients, fewer than 10 mild and one severe. Cells were stimulated with overlapping spike peptides from SARS-CoV-2, HCoV-NL63, HCoV-OC43 and HCoV-229E.

The sample holds a few counts of this clonotype. The antigen is unknown. Once obtained from cultured CD4+ T cells, the DNA was sequenced using the Oncomine TCR Beta short-read assay. MiXCR, run by TCRdb on the PCR reads, gives a single entry per CDR3 protein. The table has about 14,000 distinct CDR3 sequences, over 25% seen once. The CDR3 covers 13 residues. Germline loops: CDR1 SEHNR, CDR2 FQNEAQ (reference sequence). The J segment lost 9 bases and the V segment lost 8 bases, leaving 12 bases of the junction unmatched. Specified treatment: roughly 11-day PBMC culture with coronavirus spike peptide pools or control peptides (ViraFEST assay).

The clonotype was recovered from a human donor with COVID-19. The material sequenced was cultured CD4+ T cells from blood. The chain is built from TRBV7-9 and TRBJ2-5, with 7 bases aligning to TRBD2. CDR3 DNA: TGTGCCAGCCCTAGGCTAGCGGTAGCGTCCCAGTACTTC. It is translated as CASPRLAVASQYF. Together with reference TRBV7-9 and TRBJ2-5, the CDR3 gives the full variable domain: DTGVSQNPRHKITKRGQNVTFRCDPISEHNRLYWYRQTLGQGPEFLTYFQNEAQLEKSRLLSDRFSAERPKGSFSTLEIQRTEQGDSAMYLCASPRLAVASQYFGPGTRLLVL.